Listed below are T cell receptor beta chains from one sample, sequenced in a study of cytomegalovirus exposure and HLA in healthy donors. TCRdb's table, derived via immunoSEQ multiplex PCR, lists solely in-frame clones and lacks some. The sample records 150,000 to 200,000 clones, 78% being singletons. Sequencing input: PBMCs. The receptors originated from a female donor in good health and CMV-seronegative. Each CDR3 is given with its conserved first and last residue. Each record gives: D gene, V gene, clone size, J gene, CDR3 protein, CDR3 DNA. A D gene is named only where the DNA matches it firmly. Size is omitted from some rows. Given values are once, few, many or a class for expanded clones.

>.|TRBV2|.|TRBJ1-5
CASSWTEGINQPQHF
TGTGCCAGCAGTTGGACGGAGGGCATCAATCAGCCCCAGCATTTT
>.|TRBV15|few|TRBJ2-7
CATSRDAGSSYEQYF
TGTGCCACCAGCAGAGATGCGGGCAGCTCCTACGAGCAGTACTTC
>TRBD2|TRBV7-3|.|TRBJ2-3
CASSSSGGMADTQYF
TGTGCCAGCAGCTCAAGCGGGGGGATGGCAGATACGCAGTATTTT
>TRBD1|TRBV4-3|once|TRBJ2-7
CASSHDRGYEQYF
TGCGCCAGCAGCCATGACAGGGGGTACGAGCAGTACTTC
>TRBD1|TRBV10-2|.|TRBJ2-7
CASISGQGNYEQYF
TGCGCCAGCATATCGGGACAGGGGAACTACGAGCAGTACTTC
>.|TRBV5-6|.|TRBJ2-5
CASSLFRVQETQYF
TGTGCCAGCAGCTTGTTCAGGGTCCAAGAGACCCAGTACTTC
>.|TRBV18|medium-sized|TRBJ2-7
CASSIGVGNYEQYF
TGTGCCAGCTCAATAGGGGTGGGAAACTACGAGCAGTACTTC
>.|TRBV5-1|.|TRBJ2-2
CASHDTGNTGELFF
TGCGCCAGCCATGATACAGGAAACACCGGGGAGCTGTTTTTT
>.|TRBV5-6|.|TRBJ1-3
CASSLDRNDGNTIYF
TGTGCCAGCAGCTTAGACAGGAACGATGGAAACACCATATATTTT
>TRBD2|TRBV4-3|.|TRBJ2-3
CASSRWTSRGPTDTQYF
TGCGCCAGCAGCCGTTGGACTAGTCGAGGACCCACAGATACGCAGTATTTT
>.|TRBV7-8|.|TRBJ2-7
CASSRSPAVTYEQYF
TGTGCCAGCAGCAGGTCCCCAGCGGTAACCTACGAGCAGTACTTC
>.|TRBV7-9|.|TRBJ2-7
CSSSLSGFEQYF
TGTTCCAGCAGCTTATCAGGGTTCGAGCAGTACTTC
>TRBD1|TRBV5-1|once|TRBJ1-5
CASSLGTGVNQPQHF
TGCGCCAGCAGCTTAGGGACAGGGGTTAATCAGCCCCAGCATTTT
>.|TRBV7-2|.|TRBJ2-2
CASSLQGRGTGELFF
TGTGCCAGCAGCCTGCAGGGCAGGGGCACCGGGGAGCTGTTTTTT
>TRBD2|TRBV27|.|TRBJ2-2
CASSRGANTGELFF
TGTGCCAGCAGCCGGGGGGCGAACACCGGGGAGCTGTTTTTT
>.|TRBV28|.|TRBJ2-1
CASRLRSGEQFF
TGTGCCAGCAGACTCAGATCGGGTGAGCAGTTCTTC
>TRBD1|TRBV7-2|.|TRBJ2-1
CASSGQGADEQFF
TGTGCCAGCAGCGGGCAGGGGGCCGATGAGCAGTTCTTC
>TRBD2|TRBV5-1|.|TRBJ2-1
CASSPGLAGGNEQFF
TGCGCCAGCAGCCCGGGACTAGCGGGGGGCAATGAGCAGTTCTTC
>.|TRBV19|.|TRBJ2-6
CASSIVSSGANVLTF
TGTGCCAGTAGTATAGTGAGCTCTGGGGCCAACGTCCTGACTTTC
>.|TRBV5-5|.|TRBJ1-2
CASSPLNTDGYTF
TGTGCCAGCAGCCCCTTAAATACTGATGGCTACACCTTC
>.|TRBV11-2|.|TRBJ1-2
CASSGYRDRHYGYTF
TGTGCCAGCAGCGGTTACAGGGATCGACACTATGGCTACACCTTC
>TRBD1|TRBV19|.|TRBJ1-2
CASSAAYRGYGYTF
TGTGCCAGTAGTGCAGCCTACAGGGGTTATGGCTACACCTTC
>.|TRBV2|once|TRBJ2-2
CASSDGRYTGELFF
TGTGCCAGCAGTGATGGGAGGTACACCGGGGAGCTGTTTTTT
>.|TRBV11-3|.|TRBJ2-1
CASSLTGPYNEQFF
TGTGCCAGCAGCTTAACAGGACCCTACAATGAGCAGTTCTTC
>TRBD1|TRBV27|.|TRBJ2-1
CASSLGQLKYNNEQFF
TGTGCCAGCAGTTTGGGACAGCTCAAATATAACAATGAGCAGTTCTTC
>.|TRBV13|.|TRBJ2-1
CASSPRHRAQEQFF
TGTGCCAGCAGCCCACGCCACAGGGCGCAGGAGCAGTTCTTC
>.|TRBV2|.|TRBJ2-1
CASGGAGPPYNEQFF
TGTGCCAGCGGGGGGGCGGGGCCCCCCTACAATGAGCAGTTCTTC
>TRBD2|TRBV7-9|.|TRBJ2-1
CASSFTGTSGSNEQFF
TGTGCCAGCAGCTTCACCGGGACTAGCGGGAGCAATGAGCAGTTCTTC
>.|TRBV9|.|TRBJ2-1
CASSVAGGLAPPQSFIEQFF
TGTGCCAGCAGCGTAGCGGGGGGCCTGGCACCTCCTCAATCCTTCATTGAGCAGTTCTTC
>.|TRBV2|few|TRBJ2-5
CASLGSAGEGQTQYF
TGTGCCAGCCTTGGAAGCGCAGGGGAGGGGCAGACCCAGTACTTC
>.|TRBV16|.|TRBJ2-7
CASSQFGESYEQYF
TGTGCCAGCAGCCAATTCGGGGAATCCTACGAGCAGTACTTC
>TRBD1|TRBV12-5|.|TRBJ1-5
CATSGGSNQPQHF
TGTGCCACGTCAGGGGGGAGCAATCAGCCCCAGCATTTT
>.|TRBV14|few|TRBJ1-1
CASSQRGGEVEAFF
TGTGCCAGCAGCCAAAGGGGGGGGGAGGTTGAAGCTTTCTTT
>.|TRBV5-6|few|TRBJ1-2
CASSPERGNYGYTF
TGTGCCAGCAGCCCAGAGCGGGGAAACTATGGCTACACCTTC
>.|TRBV5-1|.|TRBJ1-1
CASSLVGGSTEAFF
TGCGCCAGCAGCTTGGTCGGGGGGAGCACTGAAGCTTTCTTT
>TRBD2|TRBV7-9|.|TRBJ2-5
CSSSLTSGGAVETQYF
TGTTCCAGCAGCCTGACTAGCGGGGGGGCCGTTGAGACCCAGTACTTC
>TRBD2|TRBV19|.|TRBJ2-7
CASTGEASGRIEQYF
TGTGCCAGTACCGGGGAAGCGAGCGGGAGAATCGAGCAGTACTTC
>.|TRBV30|.|TRBJ2-7
CAWITRGGSAREQYF
TGTGCCTGGATTACCCGTGGGGGCTCAGCTAGAGAGCAGTACTTC
>.|TRBV5-4|.|TRBJ1-2
CASSLGMGLAGYTF
TGTGCCAGCAGCTTGGGAATGGGCCTGGCGGGCTACACCTTC
>.|TRBV12-2|.|TRBJ2-6
CASRGRQARPSGANVLTF
TGTGCAAGTCGCGGGAGACAGGCCCGACCCTCTGGGGCCAACGTCCTGACTTTC
>.|TRBV5-5|.|TRBJ1-1
CASTHSQGNTEAFF
TGTGCCAGCACTCACTCACAGGGGAACACTGAAGCTTTCTTT
>.|TRBV11-3|.|TRBJ1-3
CASSTRLPVQGGNTIYF
TGTGCCAGCAGCACACGACTTCCTGTGCAGGGGGGAAACACCATATATTTT
>TRBD2|TRBV5-1|.|TRBJ2-5
CASSPSGLAGGRETQYF
TGCGCCAGCAGCCCATCGGGACTAGCGGGGGGTAGAGAGACCCAGTACTTC
>TRBD1|TRBV5-1|.|TRBJ2-2
CASSLLTGGTGELFF
TGCGCCAGCAGCTTGTTGACAGGGGGCACCGGGGAGCTGTTTTTT
>.|TRBV29-1|.|TRBJ1-2
CSVDRGNGYTF
TGCAGCGTTGACAGGGGAAATGGCTACACCTTC
>TRBD1|TRBV10-3|once|TRBJ2-5
CAISKTGGGSQETQYF
TGTGCCATCAGTAAGACAGGGGGCGGGAGTCAAGAGACCCAGTACTTC
>TRBD2|TRBV5-1|.|TRBJ2-5
CASRGRDQETQYF
TGCGCCAGCAGGGGGAGGGACCAAGAGACCCAGTACTTC
>.|TRBV19|.|TRBJ2-1
CASSVSVSSYNEQFF
TGTGCCAGTAGTGTTAGCGTGAGCTCCTACAATGAGCAGTTCTTC
>.|TRBV4-2|few|TRBJ1-5
CASSQGQGLNQPQHF
TGTGCCAGCAGCCAAGGGCAGGGACTGAATCAGCCCCAGCATTTT
>TRBD1|TRBV5-4|.|TRBJ1-6
CASSLGQGPFSPLHF
TGTGCCAGCAGCTTAGGACAGGGACCATTTTCACCCCTCCACTTT
>.|TRBV7-2|.|TRBJ1-2
CASSSISGNYGYTF
TGTGCCAGCAGTTCAATATCAGGGAACTATGGCTACACCTTC
>TRBD2|TRBV2|.|TRBJ2-4
CASRRLAGGLNIQYF
TGTGCCAGCAGAAGGCTAGCGGGAGGGTTAAACATTCAGTACTTC
>.|TRBV30|once|TRBJ1-2
CAWSHLHRNDYGYTF
TGTGCCTGGAGTCACCTTCACAGGAACGACTATGGCTACACCTTC
>TRBD1|TRBV18|.|TRBJ1-2
CASSGQEGYGYTF
TGTGCCAGCTCAGGACAGGAGGGGTATGGCTACACCTTC